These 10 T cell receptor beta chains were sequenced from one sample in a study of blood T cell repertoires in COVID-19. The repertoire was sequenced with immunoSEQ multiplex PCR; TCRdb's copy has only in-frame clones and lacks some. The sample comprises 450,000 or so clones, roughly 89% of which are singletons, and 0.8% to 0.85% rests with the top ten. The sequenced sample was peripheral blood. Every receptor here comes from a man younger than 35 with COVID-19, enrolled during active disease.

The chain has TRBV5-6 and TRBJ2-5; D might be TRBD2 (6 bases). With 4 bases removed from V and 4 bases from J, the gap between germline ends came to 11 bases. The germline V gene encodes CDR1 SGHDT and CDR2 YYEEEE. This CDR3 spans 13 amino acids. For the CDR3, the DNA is TGTGCCAGCAGCGGACCGGGACTAGAGACCCAGTACTTC. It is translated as CASSGPGLETQYF.

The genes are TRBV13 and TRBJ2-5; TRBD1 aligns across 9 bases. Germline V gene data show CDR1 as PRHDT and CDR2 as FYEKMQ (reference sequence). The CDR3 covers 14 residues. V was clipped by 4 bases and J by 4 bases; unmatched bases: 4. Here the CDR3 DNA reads TGTGCCAGCAGCTGGCCGACAGGGGGAGAGACCCAGTACTTC. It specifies CASSWPTGGETQYF.

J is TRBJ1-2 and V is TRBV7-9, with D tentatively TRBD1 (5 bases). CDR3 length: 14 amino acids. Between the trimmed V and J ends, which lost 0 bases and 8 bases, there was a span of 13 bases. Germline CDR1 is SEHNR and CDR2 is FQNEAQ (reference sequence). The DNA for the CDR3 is TGTGCCAGCAGCTTAGCTCGGCAGGGAGGCGGCTACACCTTC. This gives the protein CASSLARQGGGYTF. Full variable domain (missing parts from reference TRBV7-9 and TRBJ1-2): DTGVSQNPRHKITKRGQNVTFRCDPISEHNRLYWYRQTLGQGPEFLTYFQNEAQLEKSRLLSDRFSAERPKGSFSTLEIQRTEQGDSAMYLCASSLARQGGGYTFGSGTRLTVV.

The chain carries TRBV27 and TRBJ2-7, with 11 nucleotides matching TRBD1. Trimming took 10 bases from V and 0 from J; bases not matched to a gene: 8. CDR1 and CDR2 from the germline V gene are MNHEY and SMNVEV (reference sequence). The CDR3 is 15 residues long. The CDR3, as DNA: TGTGCCACCCGAACCGGGACAGGGGGCTCCTACGAGCAGTACTTC. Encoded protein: CATRTGTGGSYEQYF.

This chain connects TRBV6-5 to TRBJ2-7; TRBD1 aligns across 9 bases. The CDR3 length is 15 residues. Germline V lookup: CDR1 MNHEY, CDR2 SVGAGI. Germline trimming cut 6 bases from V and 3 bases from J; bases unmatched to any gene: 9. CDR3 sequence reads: CASRARTGVDYEQYF. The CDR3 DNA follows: TGTGCCAGCAGAGCCCGGACAGGGGTGGACTACGAGCAGTACTTC.

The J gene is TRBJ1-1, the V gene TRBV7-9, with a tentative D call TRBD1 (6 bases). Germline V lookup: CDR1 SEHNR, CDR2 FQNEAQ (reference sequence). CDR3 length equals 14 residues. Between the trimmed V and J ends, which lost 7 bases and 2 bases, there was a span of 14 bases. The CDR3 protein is CASTKTGPNTEAFF. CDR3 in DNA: TGTGCCAGCACCAAGACAGGTCCAAACACTGAAGCTTTCTTT.

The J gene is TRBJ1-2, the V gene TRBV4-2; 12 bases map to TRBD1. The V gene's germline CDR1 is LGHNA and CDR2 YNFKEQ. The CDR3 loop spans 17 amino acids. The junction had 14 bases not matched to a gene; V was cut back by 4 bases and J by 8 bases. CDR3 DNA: TGTGCCAGCAGCCTAAGGGGCCGGGACAGGGGGCTTGGAGGCTACACCTTC. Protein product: CASSLRGRDRGLGGYTF.

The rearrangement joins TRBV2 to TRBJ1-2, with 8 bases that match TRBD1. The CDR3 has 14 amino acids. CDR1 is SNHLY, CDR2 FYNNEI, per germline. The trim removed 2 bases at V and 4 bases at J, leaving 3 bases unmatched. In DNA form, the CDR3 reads TGTGCCAGCAGTGAACAGGGGGCGAGCTATGGCTACACCTTC. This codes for CASSEQGASYGYTF.

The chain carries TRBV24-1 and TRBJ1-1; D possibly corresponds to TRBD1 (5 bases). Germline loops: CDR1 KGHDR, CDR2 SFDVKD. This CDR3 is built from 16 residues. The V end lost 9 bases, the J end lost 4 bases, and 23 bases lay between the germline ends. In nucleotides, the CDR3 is TGTGCCACCTCGATACAAGCTCAAGGGGTTGGCACTGAAGCTTTCTTT. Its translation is CATSIQAQGVGTEAFF.

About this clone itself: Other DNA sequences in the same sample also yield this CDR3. The CDR3 DNA reads as TGTGCCAGCAGCGTAGCGGGAGGGGGGAACATTCAGTACTTC. It is translated as CASSVAGGGNIQYF. The V and J genes are TRBV9 and TRBJ2-4, with 8 bases identical to TRBD2. Looked up from germline, CDR1 is SGDLS and CDR2 is YYNGEE. V trimming: 0 bases; J trimming: 7 bases; junction bases outside the gene matches: 3. The CDR3 is 14 amino acids.